The 27 T cell receptor beta chains below were found in one sample sequenced in a study of early T cells in non-severe SARS-CoV-2 infection. TCRdb analysed the 5' RACE reads with MiXCR anew, one entry per CDR3 protein. Seen here are about 61,000 distinct CDR3 sequences, about 11% observed once, and the top ten hold approximately 1.1%. Sequenced material: whole blood, taken at baseline. The source of these receptors is an adult who was a healthcare worker with PCR-confirmed SARS-CoV-2 infection or an uninfected control (not recorded which). The donor label of this sample is uncertain.

The V and J genes are TRBV30 and TRBJ1-5; 7 bases are shared with TRBD1. V was clipped by 3 bases and J by 3 bases; unmatched bases: 2. Per the germline V gene, CDR1 is GTSNPN and CDR2 is SVGIG (reference sequence). The length of the CDR3 is 13 residues. CDR3 bases: TGTGCCTGGAGCAGGGGGAACAATCAGCCCCAGCATTTT. As protein: CAWSRGNNQPQHF. Full variable domain (rest looked up from reference TRBV30 and TRBJ1-5): SQTIHQWPATLVQPVGSPLSLECTVEGTSNPNLYWYRQAAGRGLQLLFYSVGIGQISSEVPQNLSASRPQDRQFILSSKKLLLSDSGFYLCAWSRGNNQPQHFGDGTRLSIL.

This clonotype was counted a few times. The chain uses TRBV5-4 and TRBJ2-5, with D unclear. The CDR3 has 15 amino acids. CDR1 is SGHNT and CDR2 is YYREEE in the germline V gene (reference sequence). Trimming took 4 bases from V and 2 from J, leaving 15 bases between them. The chain's CDR3 is CASSPPPPGQETQYF. For the CDR3, the DNA is TGTGCCAGCAGCCCCCCCCCTCCGGGTCAAGAGACCCAGTACTTC.

A few counts support this clonotype. V usage is TRBV27 and J usage is TRBJ1-6, with D tentatively TRBD1 (5 bases). CDR1 is MNHEY, CDR2 SMNVEV, per germline (reference sequence). Trimming stripped 9 bases from V and 8 bases from J, with 20 bases between. The CDR3 covers 15 residues. The CDR3 spells CASRRTGTGHSPLHF. CDR3 DNA: TGTGCCAGTAGGAGAACCGGGACTGGTCATTCACCCCTCCACTTT.

This clonotype was counted many times. The chain couples TRBV20-1 to TRBJ1-5, with no clear D. CDR1 DFQATT and CDR2 SNEGSKA come from the germline V gene (reference sequence). The V gene lost 3 bases and the J gene lost 1 base, with 4 bases spanning the gap. The CDR3 covers 12 residues. This CDR3 is CSARRSNQPQHF. In DNA form, the CDR3 reads TGCAGTGCTAGGAGAAGCAATCAGCCCCAGCATTTT.

The V call is TRBV6-4, the J call TRBJ2-3, with TRBD2 matching over 7 bases. Germline V gene sequence: CDR1 MRHNA, CDR2 SNTAGT. The CDR3 is 14 amino acids. The ends lost 3 bases at V and 5 bases at J; junction bases unmatched: 5. CDR3 DNA sequence: TGTGCCAGCAGTGAACGAGCGGGGCGAGATACGCAGTATTTT. Protein product: CASSERAGRDTQYF.

The sample holds many counts of this clonotype. This sequence joins TRBV11-2 and TRBJ1-2, with 7 bases aligning to TRBD1. This CDR3 contains 13 residues. Germline V lookup: CDR1 SGHAT, CDR2 FQNNGV. Germline trimming cut 6 bases from V and 3 bases from J; bases unmatched to any gene: 4. Written as DNA, the CDR3 is TGTGCCAGCAGGCGGACAGGCGACTATGGCTACACCTTC. Amino acids: CASRRTGDYGYTF.

For this clonotype: A much larger clone lies one base from this, so it may be a read error. The chain has TRBV5-1 and TRBJ2-2; the D gene could be TRBD1 or TRBD2 (5 bases each). This CDR3 comprises 16 residues. The V gene's germline CDR1 is SGHRS and CDR2 YFSETQ. V was cut by 3 bases and J by 0 bases, with 12 bases left in between. CDR3 loop: CASSWGTLTNTGELFF. The CDR3, as DNA: TGCGCCAGCAGCTGGGGGACGCTGACGAACACCGGGGAGCTGTTTTTT.

The CDR3 DNA is TGTGCCAGCAGTGACCGGGACAGGGGTAATCAGCCCCAGCATTTT. Amino acids: CASSDRDRGNQPQHF. The chain carries TRBV6-6 and TRBJ1-5; 10 bases line up with TRBD1. CDR1 and CDR2 (germline): MNHNY, SVGAGI (reference sequence). The CDR3 sequence is 15 residues long. V lost 5 bases and J lost 4; bases outside the gene matches: 5.

The rearrangement links TRBV6-5 to TRBJ1-1; D perhaps matches TRBD1 (5 bases). Per germline, CDR1 MNHEY and CDR2 SVGAGI. The CDR3 covers 13 residues. V was trimmed by 4 bases and J by 2 bases, leaving 8 bases between them. In DNA form, the CDR3 reads TGTGCCAGCAGTTGGAGGGACAACACTGAAGCTTTCTTT. Residues: CASSWRDNTEAFF.

The gene calls are TRBV4-1 and TRBJ1-5; TRBD1 matches 8 bases. The CDR3 spans 18 residues. Trimming removed 4 bases from V and 4 bases from J; junction bases left unmatched: 15. Germline CDR1 MGHRA, CDR2 YSYEKL. The DNA for the CDR3 is TGCGCCAGCAGCCCTCCCCCTCCGCAGGGGGCACGGAATCAGCCCCAGCATTTT. Translation gives CASSPPPPQGARNQPQHF.

V is TRBV12-3 or TRBV12-4 and J is TRBJ1-1, with D uncertain. V lost 2 bases and J 5 bases, leaving 15 bases between the germline ends. The CDR3 extends over 15 amino acids. Written as DNA, the CDR3 is TGTGCCAGCAGTTTATCCGTGCGCCTTAGGACTGAAGCTTTCTTT. Amino acid sequence: CASSLSVRLRTEAFF.

The sample holds many counts of this clonotype. The V and J genes are TRBV12-3 or TRBV12-4 and TRBJ2-1, with TRBD1 matching over 7 bases. V was clipped by 6 bases and J by 5 bases; unmatched bases: 4. The CDR3 extends over 13 amino acids. The CDR3 sequence is CASRTGTDNEQFF. The CDR3, as DNA: TGTGCCAGCAGGACCGGGACAGACAATGAGCAGTTCTTC.

This sequence joins TRBV5-5 and TRBJ2-1, with 10 bases that match TRBD1. CDR1 and CDR2 from the germline V gene are SGHKS and YYEKEE (reference sequence). Trimming removed 6 bases from V and 1 base from J; junction bases left unmatched: 4. This CDR3 is 15 amino acids long. CDR3 sequence: CASTRTGGSYNEQFF. CDR3 DNA: TGTGCCAGCACCCGGACAGGGGGTTCCTACAATGAGCAGTTCTTC.

In this sample, this clonotype turned up a few times. The genes are TRBV5-1 and TRBJ2-5; D is ambiguous. CDR3 size: 14 residues. V lost 4 bases to trimming and J lost 0 bases, with 10 bases between them. From germline, CDR1 is SGHRS and CDR2 YFSETQ. Here the CDR3 reads CASSTPENQETQYF. The CDR3 DNA reads as TGCGCCAGCAGCACCCCGGAAAACCAAGAGACCCAGTACTTC. The whole variable domain, filled in from reference TRBV5-1 and TRBJ2-5, reads KAGVTQTPRYLIKTRGQQVTLSCSPISGHRSVSWYQQTPGQGLQFLFEYFSETQRNKGNFPGRFSGRQFSNSRSEMNVSTLELGDSALYLCASSTPENQETQYFGPGTRLLVL.

This clonotype was picked up many times. V is TRBV27 and J is TRBJ1-6; 9 bases line up with TRBD1. V dropped 5 bases and J dropped 8; count of bases not matched to a gene: 7. This CDR3 spans 15 amino acids. Germline-derived CDR1 and CDR2 are MNHEY and SMNVEV (reference sequence). The CDR3 here is CASSPQGAGDSPLHF. CDR3 nucleotide sequence: TGTGCCAGCAGTCCACAGGGGGCTGGGGATTCACCCCTCCACTTT.

The chain has TRBV6-1 and TRBJ2-7, with 7 bases that match TRBD1. The CDR3 runs to 15 residues. Germline values: CDR1 MNHNS, CDR2 SASEGT. V shed 6 bases, J shed 0 bases, and the junction held 8 bases outside the gene matches. The CDR3 here is CASRQGTAGSYEQYV. CDR3 DNA: TGTGCCAGCAGACAAGGGACAGCTGGCTCCTACGAGCAGTACGTC.

Only a few counts were recorded for this clonotype. The chain recombines TRBV20-1 with TRBJ1-4, with D unresolved. V lost 2 bases to trimming and J lost 0 bases, with 13 bases between them. The length of the CDR3 is 16 residues. Per the germline V gene, CDR1 is DFQATT and CDR2 is SNEGSKA (reference sequence). The DNA for the CDR3 is TGCAGTGCTAGACCCTCCACGGGTGCAACTAATGAAAAACTGTTTTTT. It translates to CSARPSTGATNEKLFF.

The chain is built from TRBV2 and TRBJ1-5; no firm D call. The CDR3 is 15 amino acids. V was trimmed by 3 bases and J by 3 bases, leaving 12 bases between them. Germline assignment: CDR1 SNHLY and CDR2 FYNNEI. The CDR3 DNA reads as TGTGCCAGCAGTGAGGAACAGCTATCCAATCAGCCCCAGCATTTT. This encodes CASSEEQLSNQPQHF.

This clonotype came up a few times. The chain has TRBV5-6 and TRBJ2-3, with TRBD2 identical over 9 bases. This CDR3 is 14 amino acids long. The trim removed 1 base at V and 11 bases at J, leaving 8 bases unmatched. The germline CDR1 and CDR2 sequences are SGHDT and YYEEEE. This CDR3 reads CASSLSSGAPQQYF. DNA of the CDR3: TGTGCCAGCAGCTTGTCTAGCGGGGCCCCCCAGCAGTATTTT.

The V gene is TRBV7-9, the J gene TRBJ1-3, with D uncertain. The germline gives CDR1 SEHNR, CDR2 FQNEAQ (reference sequence). Trimming cost V 1 base and J 2 bases, with 9 bases left between them. The CDR3 is 15 residues long. The CDR3 loop reads CASSLDGSPGNTIYF. The CDR3 DNA sequence: TGTGCCAGCAGCTTAGATGGCAGTCCTGGAAACACCATATATTTT.

This clonotype was found a few times. The chain combines TRBV3-1 with TRBJ2-5, with D possibly matching TRBD2 (6 bases). V gave up 4 bases and J gave up 5 bases, with 17 bases separating them. This CDR3 has 15 residues. Looked up from germline, CDR1 is LGHDT and CDR2 is YNNKEL (reference sequence). CDR3 residues: CASSPPGGVQETQYF. CDR3 coding DNA: TGTGCCAGCAGCCCCCCGGGCGGGGTTCAGGAGACCCAGTACTTC.

This chain uses TRBV3-1 with TRBJ2-3; TRBD1 matches 8 bases. The germline V gene encodes CDR1 LGHDT and CDR2 YNNKEL (reference sequence). The CDR3 loop spans 14 amino acids. After removal of 7 bases from V and 1 base from J, the junction contained 4 bases not matched to a gene. Written as DNA, the CDR3 is TGTGCCAGCACCGGGACAGGACGCACAGATACGCAGTATTTT. It is translated as CASTGTGRTDTQYF.

This clonotype was counted at least ten times. This chain links TRBV11-2 with TRBJ2-1; D remains ambiguous. Germline V CDR1 and CDR2: SGHAT, FQNNGV. The CDR3 has 14 residues. Trimming left V 1 base short and J 4 bases short, with 8 bases between. The CDR3 loop reads CASSLVGRYNEQFF. The CDR3 nucleotides are TGTGCCAGCAGCTTAGTCGGCAGGTACAATGAGCAGTTCTTC. The variable domain in full, completed from reference TRBV11-2 and TRBJ2-1, reads EAGVAQSPRYKIIEKRQSVAFWCNPISGHATLYWYQQILGQGPKLLIQFQNNGVVDDSQLPKDRFSAERLKGVDSTLKIQPAKLEDSAVYLCASSLVGRYNEQFFGPGTRLTVL.

The sample holds a few counts of this clonotype. The rearrangement links TRBV7-9 to TRBJ2-4; D possibly corresponds to TRBD1 (6 bases). Germline CDR1 is SEHNR and CDR2 is FQNEAQ (reference sequence). The CDR3 totals 15 residues. The germline V and J ends were trimmed by 0 bases and 1 base, with 7 bases remaining between them. CDR3 bases: TGTGCCAGCAGCTTAGCGCAGGGGGCCAAAAACATTCAGTACTTC. It translates to CASSLAQGAKNIQYF.

This clonotype was seen at least ten times. V and J are TRBV20-1 and TRBJ2-3; 10 nucleotides line up with TRBD2. Germline assignment: CDR1 DFQATT and CDR2 SNEGSKA (reference sequence). The V gene end was trimmed by 4 bases and the J gene end by 1 base; junction bases not matched to a gene: 5. The CDR3 spans 15 residues. The CDR3 here is CSATPLAGGTDTQYF. The CDR3 DNA reads as TGCAGTGCTACCCCCCTAGCGGGGGGCACAGATACGCAGTATTTT.

J is TRBJ2-1 and V is TRBV29-1; D gene uncertain. The CDR3 consists of 13 residues. Trimming took 2 bases from V and 6 from J, leaving 11 bases between them. The germline V gene encodes CDR1 SQVTM and CDR2 ANQGSEA. The CDR3 DNA sequence: TGCAGCGTTGAAAGTCTGAATCTCAATGAGCAGTTCTTC. Its translation: CSVESLNLNEQFF.

The chain uses TRBV5-1 and TRBJ2-3, with 7 bases fitting TRBD2. With V trimmed by 4 bases and J by 3 bases, 11 bases remained unmatched. The CDR3 has 16 residues. The germline gives CDR1 SGHRS, CDR2 YFSETQ. In nucleotides, the CDR3 is TGCGCCAGCAGCGGGGCACCGGGACTACTAACAGATACGCAGTATTTT. Translating it yields CASSGAPGLLTDTQYF.